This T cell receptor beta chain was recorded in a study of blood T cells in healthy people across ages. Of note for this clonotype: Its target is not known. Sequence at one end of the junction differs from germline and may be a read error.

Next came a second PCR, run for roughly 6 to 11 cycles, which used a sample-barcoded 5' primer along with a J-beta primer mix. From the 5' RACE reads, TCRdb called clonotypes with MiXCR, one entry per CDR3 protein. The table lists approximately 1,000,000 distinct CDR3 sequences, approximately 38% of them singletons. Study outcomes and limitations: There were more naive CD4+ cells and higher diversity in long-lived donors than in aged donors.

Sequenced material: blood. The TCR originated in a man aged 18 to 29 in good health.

The CDR3 spells CASRGGRAENIQYF. CDR3 nucleotide sequence: TGTGCCAGCCGGGGCGGGCGAGCCGAAAACATTCAGTACTTC. The chain is built from TRBV13 and TRBJ2-4, with D perhaps TRBD1 or TRBD2 (5 bases each). This CDR3 spans 14 amino acids. Germline V gives CDR1 PRHDT, CDR2 FYEKMQ (reference sequence).